This is a list of T cell receptor beta chains from one sample in a study of neurological immune-mediated disorders. TCRdb re-called the 5' RACE reads with MiXCR, one entry per CDR3 protein. This table holds more than 75,000 distinct CDR3 sequences, 3% to 4% found once. Sequencing was performed on PBMCs. These receptors originate from a woman aged 45 to 65 with multiple sclerosis. Both conserved end residues are part of each CDR3. D genes are given only for firm matches. The listing skips clone size in some rows; elsewhere it reads once, few, many or a size class.

d_call | j_call | v_call | clone_size | cdr3_nt | cdr3_aa
TRBD1 | TRBJ2-1 | TRBV20-1 | few | TGCAGTGCTAGTAAGGGTCGACAGGGGCTTAGCGGTGAGCAGTTCTTC | CSASKGRQGLSGEQFF
TRBD2 | TRBJ2-7 | TRBV5-1 | many | TGCGCCAGCAGCTTAGCGGGGGGCTCCTACGAGCAGTACTTC | CASSLAGGSYEQYF
NA | TRBJ1-1 | TRBV6-2/TRBV6-3 | many | TGTGCCAGCAGTTACTCGGACCCTTGGGAAGCTTTCTTT | CASSYSDPWEAFF
NA | TRBJ2-1 | TRBV20-1 | many | TGCAGTGCTAGAGAGGCAGGGATTAGTGAGCAGTTCTTC | CSAREAGISEQFF
TRBD1 | TRBJ2-1 | TRBV20-1 | many | TGCAGTGTCCTACGCCCAGGACAGGGGGCTCGGGATGAGCAGTTCTTC | CSVLRPGQGARDEQFF
TRBD1 | TRBJ2-5 | TRBV5-1 | many | TGCGCCAGCAGATTTCAAACTCCGACAGGGGGTGTCCAAGAGACCCAGTACTTC | CASRFQTPTGGVQETQYF
NA | TRBJ2-7 | TRBV12-2 | few | TGTGCAAGTCGGGCCCACAACAGACTAGCGGAGAAGTCCTACGAGCAGTACTTC | CASRAHNRLAEKSYEQYF
NA | TRBJ1-1 | TRBV5-1 | many | TGCGCCAGCAGCTTGGGAGAAGGGGGTGAAGCTTTCTTT | CASSLGEGGEAFF
NA | TRBJ1-1 | TRBV6-5 | many | TGTGCCAGCAGACGACGGAGTTCTGAAGCTTTCTTT | CASRRRSSEAFF
NA | TRBJ2-2 | TRBV27 | many | TGTGCCAGCAGAATACCGGGATCTAACACCGGGGAGCTGTTTTTT | CASRIPGSNTGELFF
NA | TRBJ2-2 | TRBV5-6 | many | TGTGCCAGCAGCTTGGCACCAAACACCGGGGAGCTGTTTTTT | CASSLAPNTGELFF
NA | TRBJ1-4 | TRBV2 | many | TGTGCCAGTATGGAATGGGCAGGGGACGAAAAACTGTTTTTT | CASMEWAGDEKLFF
TRBD2 | TRBJ2-1 | TRBV6-4 | many | TGTGCCAGCAGTGTCATCCCTAGGCTAGCGGGGGATTCTGATGAGCAGTTCTTC | CASSVIPRLAGDSDEQFF
NA | TRBJ2-7 | TRBV9 | many | TGTGCCAGCTCACGCGGGGGCTCGATTAGCTTC | CASSRGGSISF
TRBD1 | TRBJ1-4 | TRBV28 | many | TGTGCCAGCAGTTTCTTGGACAGGGATAGTGAAAAACTGTTTTTT | CASSFLDRDSEKLFF
NA | TRBJ2-5 | TRBV9 | many | TGTGCCAGCAGCCCGTCTAGGGACAAAATACAAGAGACCCAGTACTTC | CASSPSRDKIQETQYF
NA | TRBJ1-1 | TRBV9 | many | TGTGCCAGCGGTGACAGTTCGGCTGAAGCTTTCTTT | CASGDSSAEAFF
TRBD2 | TRBJ2-1 | TRBV7-7 | many | TGTGCTAGCAGCCAAGACATAGCGGGGCCTTACAATGAGCAGTTCTTC | CASSQDIAGPYNEQFF
NA | TRBJ1-5 | TRBV20-1 | few | TGCAGTGCTAGAGCCGGGGGCCCCGATCAGCCCCAGCATTTT | CSARAGGPDQPQHF
NA | TRBJ2-2 | TRBV24-1 | many | TGTGCCACCAGTGATCCAGACAGAGTCGGGGAGCTGTTTTTT | CATSDPDRVGELFF
NA | TRBJ2-1 | TRBV3-1 | many | TGTGCCAGCAGAGCGCGTACTGCAAGCACCAGGAGCTCCTACAATGAGCAGTTCTTC | CASRARTASTRSSYNEQFF
NA | TRBJ2-7 | TRBV7-9 | many | TGTGCCAGCAGCACCGGACGGGCCTACGAGCAGTACTTC | CASSTGRAYEQYF
TRBD1 | TRBJ1-2 | TRBV15 | many | TGTGCCACCAGCAGGGACAGGTCTGGGTATGGCTACACCTTC | CATSRDRSGYGYTF
TRBD2 | TRBJ2-1 | TRBV5-1 | many | TGCGCCAGCAGCTTGGCCATTAGACTAGCGGACAATGAGCAGTTCTTC | CASSLAIRLADNEQFF
NA | TRBJ2-3 | TRBV10-3 | many | TGTGCCACAGGCGGACAGATCAGCACAGATACGCAGTATTTT | CATGGQISTDTQYF
NA | TRBJ1-6 | TRBV7-6 | many | TGTGCCAGCAGCCCCGAGGCAGCTAGTAATTCACCCCTCCACTTT | CASSPEAASNSPLHF
TRBD2 | TRBJ2-1 | TRBV7-2 | many | TGTGCCAGCAGCTTCTTCCTAGCGGGGGGTTACAATGAGCAGTTCTTC | CASSFFLAGGYNEQFF
TRBD1 | TRBJ1-4 | TRBV12-3/TRBV12-4 | many | TGTGCCAGCAGGGGACAGGGGCGAACTAATGAAAAACTGTTTTTT | CASRGQGRTNEKLFF
TRBD1 | TRBJ2-3 | TRBV12-3/TRBV12-4 | many | TGTGCCAGCCACCTTGGGACAGGGAGTCATGGTACGCAGTATTTT | CASHLGTGSHGTQYF
TRBD1 | TRBJ2-1 | TRBV7-9 | many | TGTGCCAGCAGCTTAGAAGGGGGCGGCTACAATGAGCAGTTCTTC | CASSLEGGGYNEQFF
NA | TRBJ2-7 | TRBV25-1 | many | TGTGCCAGCAGTGGGTGGGGGGGGCCCTACGAGCAGTACTTC | CASSGWGGPYEQYF
TRBD1 | TRBJ1-5 | TRBV27 | many | TGTGCCAGCAGCTACAGGGGGGGGGATCAGCCCCAGCATTTT | CASSYRGGDQPQHF
NA | TRBJ2-7 | TRBV18 | many | TGTGCCAGCTCACCGGGGACATCCTACGAGCAGTACTTC | CASSPGTSYEQYF
TRBD2 | TRBJ2-1 | TRBV20-1 | many | TGCAGTGCTAGAAGTCTTAGCGGGGGATACAATGAGCAGTTCTTC | CSARSLSGGYNEQFF
TRBD1 | TRBJ1-5 | TRBV2 | many | TGTGCCAGCAGTTTGGACAGGGGAGGCAATCAGCCCCAGCATTTT | CASSLDRGGNQPQHF
NA | TRBJ2-6 | TRBV29-1 | NA | TGCAGCGTTCTATTCTCTGGGGCCAACGTCCTGACTTTC | CSVLFSGANVLTF
TRBD2 | TRBJ2-3 | TRBV5-1 | many | TGCGCCAGCAACGAAGCGGGGGGGACCACAGATACGCAGTATTTT | CASNEAGGTTDTQYF
NA | TRBJ2-7 | TRBV11-1 | many | TGTGCCAGCAGCCCAGAAGGTTCCAGGTCTGACGAGCAGTACTTC | CASSPEGSRSDEQYF
TRBD1 | TRBJ1-1 | TRBV5-1 | many | TGCGCCAGCAGGACAGGGGGCTCCTTAGACGAAGCTTTCTTT | CASRTGGSLDEAFF
TRBD1 | TRBJ2-7 | TRBV11-3 | many | TGTGCCAGCAGCTTAGGCCGGGACAGGGGCTACGAGCAGTACTTC | CASSLGRDRGYEQYF
TRBD2 | TRBJ2-3 | TRBV3-1 | many | TGTGCCAGCAGCCAAGGAGGACTAGCGGGCGGGGCAGATACGCAGTATTTT | CASSQGGLAGGADTQYF
NA | TRBJ2-2 | TRBV27 | many | TGTGCCAGCAGTTTATCGGGCAGGGGCCGTGCCGGGGAGCTGTTTTTT | CASSLSGRGRAGELFF
NA | TRBJ2-2 | TRBV18 | many | TGTGCCAGCTCACCATCGATGACGGGGATAAACACCGGGGAGCTGTTTTTT | CASSPSMTGINTGELFF
NA | TRBJ2-2 | TRBV9 | many | TGTGCCAGCAGCGTTTTCTCCGGGGAGCTGTTTTTT | CASSVFSGELFF